This paragraph reports one TCR beta chain. This sample stems from a study of blood T cell repertoires in COVID-19. Study overall: COVID-19 samples from acute and convalescent phases originated in the United States, Italy and Spain.

The authors' processing: Amplification of reference gene primers was used by the study to estimate nucleated cell counts. Method: immunoSEQ multiplex PCR; TCRdb's copy keeps in-frame clones and lacks some. The V and J calls and clone size were taken over from that table, and D and trimming were inferred from the DNA. The data contain 100,000 to 120,000 clones, nearly 90% of them seen just once; the ten biggest clones take up more than 4%. This CDR3 region has 14 residues. Looked up from germline, CDR1 is MNHEY and CDR2 is SMNVEV (reference sequence). V lost 6 bases and J lost 4, with 13 bases in between.

Sequencing used peripheral blood. The chain uses TRBV27 and TRBJ2-1; maybe TRBD2 (5 bases). The sequence was obtained from a human donor in a cohort sampled during active COVID-19. CDR3 in amino acids: CASSPPPGYNEQFF. DNA of the CDR3: TGTGCCAGCAGCCCCCCCCCGGGGTACAATGAGCAGTTCTTC.